This T cell receptor (beta chain) comes out of a study of cytomegalovirus exposure and HLA in healthy donors. Study summary: The 100 to 150 validation repertoires matched the roughly 700 first-cohort repertoires in platform, a later analysis reported. Study-level results: Listed as cytomegalovirus-associated were over 150 TCR beta chains. According to a later analysis, TCR clusters from the first cohort tended to co-occur in the 90 to 150 validation repertoires. Specificity for CMV antigens was confirmed in vitro for a few of the CMV-associated chains.

The CDR3 sequence is 15 residues long. The junction had 9 bases not matched to a gene; V was cut back by 4 bases and J by 4 bases. Looked up from germline, CDR1 is SGHDN and CDR2 is FVKESK. Generated by immunoSEQ multiplex PCR, the TCRdb table keeps only in-frame clones and is missing some. The data contain approximately 160,000 clones, roughly nine tenths of them seen just once; the ten biggest clones take up 4% to 5%. With respect to this clone: Its antigen is as yet unknown.

Sequencing input: PBMCs. This rearrangement joins TRBV14 to TRBJ1-2, with TRBD1 matching 7 bases. The sequence was obtained from a man younger than 35 in good health and CMV-seropositive. In DNA form, the CDR3 reads TGTGCCAGCAGCCGACAGGGAGTTATGGGCTATGGCTACACCTTC. Protein sequence: CASSRQGVMGYGYTF.